The 19 T cell receptor beta chains listed next were all sequenced from one sample in a study of blood T cell repertoires in COVID-19. Profiled with immunoSEQ multiplex PCR; TCRdb holds only in-frame clones, not every one. The table records 140,000 to 150,000 clones, 81% of them present only once. Material for sequencing was peripheral blood. Receptors were obtained from a human donor in a cohort sampled during active COVID-19.

The chain has TRBV18 and TRBJ2-3; 10 bases agree with TRBD2. The CDR3 is 15 amino acids. Germline CDR1 KGHSH, CDR2 LQKENI. V lost 3 bases to trimming and J lost 2 bases; unmatched junction nucleotides: 2. The CDR3 is CASSPTSGYTDTQYF. The CDR3 nucleotides are TGTGCCAGCTCACCGACTAGCGGGTACACAGATACGCAGTATTTT. The whole variable domain, remainder taken from reference TRBV18 and TRBJ2-3, is NAGVMQNPRHLVRRRGQEARLRCSPMKGHSHVYWYRQLPEEGLKFMVYLQKENIIDESGMPKERFSAEFPKEGPSILRIQQVVRGDSAAYFCASSPTSGYTDTQYFGPGTRLTVL.

This clone was recorded once. J is TRBJ2-7 and V is TRBV3-1 (or the pseudogene TRBV3-2); TRBD2 matches 7 bases. The CDR3 sequence is 14 residues long. Unmatched junction bases numbered 7, after V lost 5 bases and J lost 3 bases. Germline values: CDR1 LGHDT, CDR2 YNNKEL (reference sequence). The CDR3 region has the DNA TGTGCCAGCAGCACATCGTCGGGGGGCTACGAGCAGTACTTC. Translating gives CASSTSSGGYEQYF.

This chain uses TRBV7-2 with TRBJ2-2; TRBD2 is a possible D gene (6 bases). The CDR3 loop spans 14 amino acids. Trimming removed 3 bases from V and 6 bases from J, with 11 bases in between. Germline CDR1 is SGHTA and CDR2 is FQGNSA. DNA of the CDR3: TGTGCCAGCAGCTTCCGGGGGTTTGCCGGGGAGCTGTTTTTT. It encodes CASSFRGFAGELFF.

This clone was counted a single time. The chain uses TRBV7-2 and TRBJ2-7, with TRBD2 identical over 11 bases. The CDR3 consists of 16 residues. With V trimmed by 1 base and J by 3 bases, 5 bases remained unmatched. CDR1 SGHTA and CDR2 FQGNSA come from the germline V gene. The CDR3 region is CASSLVGTSGYYEQYF. The CDR3 DNA sequence: TGTGCCAGCAGCTTAGTGGGGACTAGCGGATACTACGAGCAGTACTTC.

This clone was detected a few times. The chain joins TRBV7-9 to TRBJ2-2, with no clear D. In germline, CDR1 is SEHNR, CDR2 FQNEAQ (reference sequence). The germline V and J ends were trimmed by 5 bases and 0 bases, with 16 bases remaining between them. This CDR3 region has 17 residues. The CDR3, as DNA: TGTGCCAGCAGCCCCCAGGCTGGCTGGACGAACACCGGGGAGCTGTTTTTT. It codes for CASSPQAGWTNTGELFF.

The chain combines TRBV7-9 with TRBJ1-1, with D possibly being TRBD1 (5 bases). CDR1 is SEHNR, CDR2 FQNEAQ, per germline (reference sequence). Trimming took off 5 bases at V and 2 bases at J, with 9 bases between the two ends. CDR3 length equals 13 residues. The DNA for the CDR3 is TGTGCCAGCAGCCGCGACAGAAACACTGAAGCTTTCTTT. This encodes CASSRDRNTEAFF.

This chain connects TRBV9 to TRBJ2-7; 10 bases match TRBD2. The CDR3 is made up of 15 amino acids. CDR1 and CDR2 (germline): SGDLS, YYNGEE. The V and J ends lost 0 bases and 4 bases, in that order; junction bases with no gene match: 4. The CDR3 spells CASSVGASGSYEQYF. CDR3 nucleotides: TGTGCCAGCAGCGTAGGGGCTAGCGGGAGTTACGAGCAGTACTTC.

This clone was observed once. This rearrangement joins TRBV7-3 to TRBJ2-3, with 11 bases matching TRBD1. V was pared by 2 bases and J by 4 bases, with 8 bases of the junction left unmatched. This CDR3 spans 17 amino acids. Per the germline V gene, CDR1 is SGHTA and CDR2 is FQGTGA. The CDR3 DNA is TGTGCCAGCAGCTTAGGATACCGGGACAGGGGGGCAGATACGCAGTATTTT. It translates to CASSLGYRDRGADTQYF.

V and J are TRBV3-1 (or the pseudogene TRBV3-2) and TRBJ2-7, with 11 nucleotides matching TRBD2. CDR1 and CDR2 from the germline V gene are LGHDT and YNNKEL (reference sequence). The CDR3 is 15 residues long. V dropped 4 bases and J dropped 3; count of bases not matched to a gene: 5. CDR3 in DNA: TGTGCCAGCAGCCCACTGACTAGCGGGAACTACGAGCAGTACTTC. This translates into CASSPLTSGNYEQYF.

This sequence joins TRBV7-6 and TRBJ2-7, with 9 nucleotides matching TRBD2. V lost 0 bases, J lost 3 bases, and 9 bases stayed unmatched. CDR3 length: 17 residues. Germline V gives CDR1 SGHVS, CDR2 FNYEAQ. CDR3 bases: TGTGCCAGCAGCTTAGCTAGCGGGAGCACCTTTGGCTACGAGCAGTACTTC. This codes for CASSLASGSTFGYEQYF.

The genes are TRBV7-2 and TRBJ2-7, with TRBD1 identical over 9 bases. The CDR3 totals 14 residues. Trimming cost V 6 bases and J 4 bases; bases outside gene matches: 7. Germline loops: CDR1 SGHTA, CDR2 FQGNSA. The CDR3 DNA reads TGTGCCAGCAGTCCCGGACAGGGGATTTACGAGCAGTACTTC. This gives the protein CASSPGQGIYEQYF. Full variable domain (missing parts from reference TRBV7-2 and TRBJ2-7): GAGVSQSPSNKVTEKGKDVELRCDPISGHTALYWYRQSLGQGLEFLIYFQGNSAPDKSGLPSDRFSAERTGGSVSTLTIQRTQQEDSAVYLCASSPGQGIYEQYFGPGTRLTVT.

The J gene is TRBJ1-4, the V gene TRBV6-5, with 7 bases that match TRBD1. Trimming removed 0 bases from V and 4 bases from J; junction bases left unmatched: 2. CDR3 length: 15 residues. Germline CDR1 is MNHEY and CDR2 is SVGAGI. The CDR3 reads CASSYSDRDNEKLFF. The CDR3 DNA reads as TGTGCCAGCAGTTACTCCGACAGGGATAATGAAAAACTGTTTTTT.

The rearrangement uses TRBV14 and TRBJ1-4, with D hard to call. CDR3 length: 16 amino acids. Germline lookup yields CDR1 SGHDN and CDR2 FVKESK. Trimming pared 0 bases from V and 7 bases from J, leaving 15 bases between. DNA for the CDR3: TGTGCCAGCAGCCAAGACTTCTCGGCGGCGGCTGAAAAACTGTTTTTT. This translates into CASSQDFSAAAEKLFF.

This clone occurred once. The gene calls are TRBV18 and TRBJ2-7; a possible D gene is TRBD1 (6 bases). Germline V gene sequence: CDR1 KGHSH, CDR2 LQKENI. The CDR3 is 14 residues long. V was cut by 3 bases and J by 0 bases, with 9 bases left in between. CDR3 in amino acids: CASSPVRGSYEQYF. CDR3 nucleotides: TGTGCCAGCTCACCGGTCAGGGGCTCCTACGAGCAGTACTTC.

The chain recombines TRBV6-2 or TRBV6-3 with TRBJ2-4; TRBD1 matches 8 bases. This CDR3 comprises 14 residues. In germline, CDR1 is MNHEY, CDR2 SVGEGT. Trimming took 5 bases from V and 9 from J; bases not matched to a gene: 9. CDR3 nucleotide sequence: TGTGCCAGCAGTATTTATCAGGGGGCAGGCATTCAGTACTTC. This sequence encodes CASSIYQGAGIQYF.

In the case of this clone: One junction end does not reproduce the germline sequence, and a read error may be involved. V is TRBV6-5 and J is TRBJ2-7; D remains unclear. CDR1 and CDR2 (germline): MNHEY, SVGAGI. This CDR3 is built from 11 residues. Written as DNA, the CDR3 is TGTGCCGCGCGCTTCTCCTCCGAGCAGTACTTC. Amino acid sequence: CAARFSSEQYF.

The rearrangement joins TRBV2 to TRBJ2-7, with D possibly matching TRBD1 (5 bases). Trimming removed 6 bases from V and 0 bases from J, with 6 bases in between. The length of the CDR3 is 12 residues. Germline loops: CDR1 SNHLY, CDR2 FYNNEI. This CDR3 reads CASRDNSYEQYF. In DNA form, the CDR3 reads TGTGCCAGCAGGGACAACTCCTACGAGCAGTACTTC.

V is TRBV5-4 and J is TRBJ2-2; 13 bases align to TRBD2. The V gene's germline CDR1 is SGHNT and CDR2 YYREEE (reference sequence). V lost 4 bases and J lost 5; bases outside the gene matches: 5. The CDR3 is 16 amino acids. The CDR3 is CASSRGLAGSTGELFF. CDR3 in DNA: TGTGCCAGCAGCCGGGGACTAGCGGGGAGTACCGGGGAGCTGTTTTTT.

The rearrangement links TRBV7-9 to TRBJ2-5, with TRBD2 as a possible D gene (5 bases). V lost 2 bases and J 5 bases, leaving 21 bases between the germline ends. CDR3 length: 17 amino acids. CDR1 SEHNR and CDR2 FQNEAQ come from the germline V gene (reference sequence). The CDR3 reads CASSLNPLAARVETQYF. The CDR3 nucleotides are TGTGCCAGCAGCTTAAACCCCCTAGCAGCGCGCGTGGAGACCCAGTACTTC.